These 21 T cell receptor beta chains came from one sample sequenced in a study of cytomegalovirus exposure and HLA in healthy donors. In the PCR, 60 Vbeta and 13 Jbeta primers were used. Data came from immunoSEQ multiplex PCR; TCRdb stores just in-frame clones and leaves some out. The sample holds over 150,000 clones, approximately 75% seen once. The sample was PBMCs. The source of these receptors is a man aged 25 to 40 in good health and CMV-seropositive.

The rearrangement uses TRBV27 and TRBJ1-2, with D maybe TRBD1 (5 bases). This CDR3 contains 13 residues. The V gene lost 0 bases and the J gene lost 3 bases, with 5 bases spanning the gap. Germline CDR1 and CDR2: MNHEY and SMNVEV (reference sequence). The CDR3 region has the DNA TGTGCCAGCAGTTTATCAGGGGACTATGGCTACACCTTC. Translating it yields CASSLSGDYGYTF.

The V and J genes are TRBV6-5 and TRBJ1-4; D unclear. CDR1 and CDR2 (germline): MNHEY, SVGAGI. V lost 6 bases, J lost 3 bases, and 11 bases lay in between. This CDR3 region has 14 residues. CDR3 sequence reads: CASSQPGSNEKLFF. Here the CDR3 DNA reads TGTGCCAGCAGCCAACCAGGTTCTAATGAAAAACTGTTTTTT.

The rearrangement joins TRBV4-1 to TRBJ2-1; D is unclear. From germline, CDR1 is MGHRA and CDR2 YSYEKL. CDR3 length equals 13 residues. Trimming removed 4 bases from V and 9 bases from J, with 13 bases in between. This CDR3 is CASSLPHQVEQFF. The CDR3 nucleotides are TGCGCCAGCAGCCTTCCCCATCAGGTTGAGCAGTTCTTC.

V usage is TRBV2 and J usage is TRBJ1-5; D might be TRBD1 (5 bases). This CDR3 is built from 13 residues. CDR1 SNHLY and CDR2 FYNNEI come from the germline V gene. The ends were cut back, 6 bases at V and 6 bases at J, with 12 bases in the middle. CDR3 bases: TGTGCCAGCAGCCAGGGAGGTGGTCAGCCCCAGCATTTT. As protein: CASSQGGGQPQHF.

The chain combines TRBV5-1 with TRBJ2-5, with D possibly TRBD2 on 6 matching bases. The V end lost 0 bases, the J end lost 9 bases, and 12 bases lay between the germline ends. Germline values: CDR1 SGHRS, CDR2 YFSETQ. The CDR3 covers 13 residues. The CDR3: CASSLAATSPQYF. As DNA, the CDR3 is TGCGCCAGCAGCTTGGCCGCTACTAGCCCCCAGTACTTC.

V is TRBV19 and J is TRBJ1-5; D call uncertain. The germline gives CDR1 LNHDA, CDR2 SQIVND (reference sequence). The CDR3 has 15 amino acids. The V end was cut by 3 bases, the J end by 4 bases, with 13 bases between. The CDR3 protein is CASSINPGGNQPQHF. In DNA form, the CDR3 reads TGTGCCAGTAGTATCAACCCGGGCGGGAATCAGCCCCAGCATTTT.

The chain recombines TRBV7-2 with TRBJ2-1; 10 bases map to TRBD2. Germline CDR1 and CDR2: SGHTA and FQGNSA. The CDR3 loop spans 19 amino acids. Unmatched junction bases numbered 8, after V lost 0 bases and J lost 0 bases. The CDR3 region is CASSLAALAGPSSYNEQFF. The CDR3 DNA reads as TGTGCCAGCAGCTTAGCTGCACTAGCGGGGCCGAGCTCCTACAATGAGCAGTTCTTC. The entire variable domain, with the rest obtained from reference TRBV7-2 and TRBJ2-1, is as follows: GAGVSQSPSNKVTEKGKDVELRCDPISGHTALYWYRQSLGQGLEFLIYFQGNSAPDKSGLPSDRFSAERTGGSVSTLTIQRTQQEDSAVYLCASSLAALAGPSSYNEQFFGPGTRLTVL.

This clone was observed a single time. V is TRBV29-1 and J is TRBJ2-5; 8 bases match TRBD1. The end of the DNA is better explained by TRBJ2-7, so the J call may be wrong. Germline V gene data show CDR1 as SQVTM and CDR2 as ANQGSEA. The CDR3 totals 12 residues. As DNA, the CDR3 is TGCAGCGTCCGGACAGGGTCCTACGAGCAGTACTTC. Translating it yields CSVRTGSYEQYF.

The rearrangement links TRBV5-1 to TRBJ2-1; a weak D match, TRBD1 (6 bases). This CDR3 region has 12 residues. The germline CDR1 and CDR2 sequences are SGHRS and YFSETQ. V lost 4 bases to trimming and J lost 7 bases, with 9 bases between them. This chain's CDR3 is CASSADSNEQFF. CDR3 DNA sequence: TGCGCCAGCAGCGCGGACAGTAATGAGCAGTTCTTC.

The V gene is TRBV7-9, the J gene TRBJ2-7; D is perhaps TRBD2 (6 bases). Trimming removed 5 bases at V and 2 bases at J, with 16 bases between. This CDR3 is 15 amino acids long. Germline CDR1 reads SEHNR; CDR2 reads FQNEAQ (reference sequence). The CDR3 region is CASSQSTSGAYEQYF. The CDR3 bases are TGTGCCAGCAGCCAATCGACTAGTGGGGCCTACGAGCAGTACTTC.

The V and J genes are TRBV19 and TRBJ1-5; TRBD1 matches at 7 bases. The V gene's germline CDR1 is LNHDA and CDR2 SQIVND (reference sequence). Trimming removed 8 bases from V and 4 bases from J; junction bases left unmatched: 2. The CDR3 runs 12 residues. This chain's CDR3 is CASQTGNQPQHF. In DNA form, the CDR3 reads TGTGCCAGTCAGACAGGGAATCAGCCCCAGCATTTT.

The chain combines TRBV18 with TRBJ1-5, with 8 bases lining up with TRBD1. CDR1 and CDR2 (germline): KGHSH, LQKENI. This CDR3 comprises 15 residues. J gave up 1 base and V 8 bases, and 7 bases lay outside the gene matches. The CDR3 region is CASLETGVSNQPQHF. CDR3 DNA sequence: TGTGCCAGCCTAGAGACAGGGGTGAGCAATCAGCCCCAGCATTTT.

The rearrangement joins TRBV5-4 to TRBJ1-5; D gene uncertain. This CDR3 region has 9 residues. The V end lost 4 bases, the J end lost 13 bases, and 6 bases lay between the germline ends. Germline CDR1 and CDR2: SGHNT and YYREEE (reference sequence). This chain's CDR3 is CASSGEQHF. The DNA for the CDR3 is TGTGCCAGCAGCGGGGAGCAGCATTTT.

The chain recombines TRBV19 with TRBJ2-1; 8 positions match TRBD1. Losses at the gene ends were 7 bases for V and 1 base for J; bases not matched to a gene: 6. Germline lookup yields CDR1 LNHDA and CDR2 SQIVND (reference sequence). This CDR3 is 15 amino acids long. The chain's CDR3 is CASNLRQGSYNEQFF. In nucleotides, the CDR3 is TGTGCCAGTAACCTTAGACAGGGGTCCTACAATGAGCAGTTCTTC. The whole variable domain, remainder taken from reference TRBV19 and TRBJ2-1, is DGGITQSPKYLFRKEGQNVTLSCEQNLNHDAMYWYRQDPGQGLRLIYYSQIVNDFQKGDIAEGYSVSREKKESFPLTVTSAQKNPTAFYLCASNLRQGSYNEQFFGPGTRLTVL.

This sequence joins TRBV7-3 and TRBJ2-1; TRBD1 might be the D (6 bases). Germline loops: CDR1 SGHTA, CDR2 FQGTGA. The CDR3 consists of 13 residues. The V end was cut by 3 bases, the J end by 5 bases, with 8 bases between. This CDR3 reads CASSLQGNNEQFF. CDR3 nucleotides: TGTGCCAGCAGCTTGCAGGGGAACAATGAGCAGTTCTTC. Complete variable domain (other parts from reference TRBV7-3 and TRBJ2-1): GAGVSQTPSNKVTEKGKYVELRCDPISGHTALYWYRQSLGQGPEFLIYFQGTGAADDSGLPNDRFFAVRPEGSVSTLKIQRTERGDSAVYLCASSLQGNNEQFFGPGTRLTVL.

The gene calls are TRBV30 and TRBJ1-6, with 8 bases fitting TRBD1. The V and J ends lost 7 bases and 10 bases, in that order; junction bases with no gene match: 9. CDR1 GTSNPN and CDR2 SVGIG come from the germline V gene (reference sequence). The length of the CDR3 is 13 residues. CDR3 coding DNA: TGTGCCTCTCATCAGGGGGCGGGATCACCCCTCCACTTT. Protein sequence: CASHQGAGSPLHF.

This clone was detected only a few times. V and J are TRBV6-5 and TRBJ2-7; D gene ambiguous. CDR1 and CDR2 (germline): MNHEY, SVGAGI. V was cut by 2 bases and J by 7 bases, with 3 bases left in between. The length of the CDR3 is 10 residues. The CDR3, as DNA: TGTGCCAGCAGTTACGTAGAGCAGTACTTC. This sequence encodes CASSYVEQYF.

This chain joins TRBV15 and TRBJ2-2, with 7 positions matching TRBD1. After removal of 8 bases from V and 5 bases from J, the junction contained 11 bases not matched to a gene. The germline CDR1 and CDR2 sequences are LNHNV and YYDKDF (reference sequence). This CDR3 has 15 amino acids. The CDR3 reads CATLPVAGGTGELFF. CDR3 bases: TGTGCCACCCTCCCGGTGGCAGGGGGTACCGGGGAGCTGTTTTTT.

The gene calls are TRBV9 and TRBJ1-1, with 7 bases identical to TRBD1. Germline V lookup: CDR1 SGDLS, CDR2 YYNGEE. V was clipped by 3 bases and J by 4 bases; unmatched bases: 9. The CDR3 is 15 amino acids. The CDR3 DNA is TGTGCCAGCAGCGCAATTGACAGGGAATTCACTGAAGCTTTCTTT. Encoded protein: CASSAIDREFTEAFF.

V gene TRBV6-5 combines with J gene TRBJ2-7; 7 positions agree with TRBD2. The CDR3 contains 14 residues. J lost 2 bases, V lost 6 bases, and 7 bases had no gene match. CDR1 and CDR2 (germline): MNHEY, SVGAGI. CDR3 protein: CASSLGRGPYEQYF. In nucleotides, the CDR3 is TGTGCCAGCAGCCTTGGGAGGGGCCCCTACGAGCAGTACTTC.

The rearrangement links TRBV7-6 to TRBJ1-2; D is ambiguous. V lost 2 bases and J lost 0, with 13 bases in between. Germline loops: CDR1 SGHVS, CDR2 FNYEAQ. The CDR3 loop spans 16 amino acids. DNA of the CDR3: TGTGCCAGCAGCTTATCCTCAGGCTCCGCTAACTATGGCTACACCTTC. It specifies CASSLSSGSANYGYTF.